A selection of T cell receptor beta chains follows, all from one sample in a study of OX40 agonist ivuxolimab in advanced cancers. Here immunoSEQ multiplex PCR was the method, and the copy in TCRdb shows in-frame clones only, minus some. This table has around 35,000 clones, roughly 83% appearing once. Here the sequenced sample was CD4+ or CD8+ T cells sorted from blood, taken in a trial of the OX40 agonist ivuxolimab. Receptor source: an adult with an advanced solid tumor such as melanoma, head and neck, liver or kidney cancer. The CDR3 runs from the conserved cysteine through the conserved F or W. The D gene is left open where the match is weak. Size is stated for part of the rows, as once, few or many counts, or as a class when the clone is expanded.

V gene: TRBV7-9
D gene: -
J gene: TRBJ2-3
clone size: -
CDR3 DNA: TGTGCCAGCAGCTTACCTGGGGAAGATACGCAGTATTTT
CDR3 protein: CASSLPGEDTQYF

V gene: TRBV13
D gene: TRBD2
J gene: TRBJ2-7
clone size: few
CDR3 DNA: TGTGCCAGCAGCTTAGAACTAGCGGGTAACGCCGAGCAGTACTTC
CDR3 protein: CASSLELAGNAEQYF

V gene: TRBV5-3
D gene: TRBD1
J gene: TRBJ2-7
clone size: -
CDR3 DNA: TGTGCCAGAGAACAGGGGCGAACCCTCTCCTACGAGCAGTACTTC
CDR3 protein: CAREQGRTLSYEQYF

V gene: TRBV6-1
D gene: -
J gene: TRBJ2-2
clone size: -
CDR3 DNA: TGTGCCAGCAGTTTGGGGGAGAACGGGGAGCTGTTTTTT
CDR3 protein: CASSLGENGELFF

V gene: TRBV28
D gene: -
J gene: TRBJ2-7
clone size: -
CDR3 DNA: TGTGCCAGCAGTTTCGGATCCTACGAGCAGTACTTC
CDR3 protein: CASSFGSYEQYF

V gene: TRBV27
D gene: -
J gene: TRBJ2-3
clone size: -
CDR3 DNA: TGTGCCAGCAGTTTCCCCACCTCAGGGTCTAGCACAGATACGCAGTATTTT
CDR3 protein: CASSFPTSGSSTDTQYF

V gene: TRBV28
D gene: -
J gene: TRBJ2-1
clone size: many
CDR3 DNA: TGTGCCAGCAGACCACTCGCAGGGATTGATGAGCAGTTCTTC
CDR3 protein: CASRPLAGIDEQFF

V gene: TRBV6-5
D gene: TRBD1
J gene: TRBJ1-5
clone size: -
CDR3 DNA: TGTGCCAGCAGTTACTCCCGGACAGGGGGCAATCAGCCCCAGCATTTT
CDR3 protein: CASSYSRTGGNQPQHF

V gene: TRBV4-3
D gene: -
J gene: TRBJ1-2
clone size: -
CDR3 DNA: TGCGCCAGCAGCCAAGAGGGCGGGAACTATGGCTACACCTTC
CDR3 protein: CASSQEGGNYGYTF

V gene: TRBV28
D gene: -
J gene: TRBJ1-1
clone size: many
CDR3 DNA: TGTGCCAGCAGTTTATTACCGGGACAATATAATGCTGAAGCTTTCTTT
CDR3 protein: CASSLLPGQYNAEAFF

V gene: TRBV15
D gene: -
J gene: TRBJ1-5
clone size: few
CDR3 DNA: TGTGCCACCAGCACCAACTTTGGCAATCAGCCCCAGCATTTT
CDR3 protein: CATSTNFGNQPQHF

V gene: TRBV6-5
D gene: -
J gene: TRBJ1-1
clone size: -
CDR3 DNA: TGTGCCACCGACTGGACAGTGAACACTGAAGCTTTCTTT
CDR3 protein: CATDWTVNTEAFF

V gene: TRBV9
D gene: -
J gene: TRBJ2-1
clone size: -
CDR3 DNA: TGTGCCAGCAGCCCGAGCGGGTGGGGTAGCTACAATGAGCAGTTCTTC
CDR3 protein: CASSPSGWGSYNEQFF

V gene: TRBV28
D gene: TRBD1
J gene: TRBJ2-5
clone size: -
CDR3 DNA: TGTGCCAGCAGGAGACAGGGAGAGACCCAGTACTTC
CDR3 protein: CASRRQGETQYF

V gene: TRBV7-9
D gene: -
J gene: TRBJ1-1
clone size: -
CDR3 DNA: TGTGCCAGCAAAGGGACGAACACTGAAGCTTTCTTT
CDR3 protein: CASKGTNTEAFF

V gene: TRBV9
D gene: -
J gene: TRBJ2-7
clone size: -
CDR3 DNA: TGTGCCAGCAGCGCCGGCGCATTCTCCTACGAGCAGTACTTC
CDR3 protein: CASSAGAFSYEQYF

V gene: TRBV5-6
D gene: -
J gene: TRBJ1-1
clone size: few
CDR3 DNA: TGTGCCAGCAGCTTGGCCAGGGGTGGGATGAACACTGAAGCTTTCTTT
CDR3 protein: CASSLARGGMNTEAFF

V gene: TRBV5-1
D gene: -
J gene: TRBJ1-1
clone size: -
CDR3 DNA: TGCGCCAGCTGCCGAGGGGCAGAAATAAACACTGAAGCTTTCTTT
CDR3 protein: CASCRGAEINTEAFF

V gene: TRBV6-4
D gene: -
J gene: TRBJ2-1
clone size: once
CDR3 DNA: TGTGCCAGCAGTGAATCGGGGGGCGGGTACAATGAGCAGTTCTTC
CDR3 protein: CASSESGGGYNEQFF

V gene: TRBV7-8
D gene: TRBD1
J gene: TRBJ2-7
clone size: -
CDR3 DNA: TGTGCCAGCAGCTTAGGGGACAGCTACGAGCAGTACTTC
CDR3 protein: CASSLGDSYEQYF

V gene: TRBV4-1
D gene: TRBD1
J gene: TRBJ1-4
clone size: -
CDR3 DNA: TGCGCCAGCAGCCAAGAGGGGGACAGGGCTAATGAAAAACTGTTTTTT
CDR3 protein: CASSQEGDRANEKLFF

V gene: TRBV27
D gene: -
J gene: TRBJ2-1
clone size: -
CDR3 DNA: TGTGCCACCGCAAGAGGAAATGAGCAGTTCTTC
CDR3 protein: CATARGNEQFF

V gene: TRBV30
D gene: -
J gene: TRBJ2-3
clone size: -
CDR3 DNA: TGTGCCTGGAGCGAAGGGGATACGCAGTATTTT
CDR3 protein: CAWSEGDTQYF

V gene: TRBV30
D gene: -
J gene: TRBJ1-1
clone size: -
CDR3 DNA: TGTGCCTGGAGTAAACAGCTTGAATTTGAAGCTTTCTTT
CDR3 protein: CAWSKQLEFEAFF

V gene: TRBV28
D gene: -
J gene: TRBJ2-7
clone size: -
CDR3 DNA: TGTGCCAGCAGTCCCCCCATTGGAAGCTCCTACGAGCAGTACTTC
CDR3 protein: CASSPPIGSSYEQYF

V gene: TRBV5-1
D gene: -
J gene: TRBJ1-3
clone size: -
CDR3 DNA: TGCGCCAGCAGCTTGGCCAGGCAGGGGCTATCTGGAAACACCATATATTTT
CDR3 protein: CASSLARQGLSGNTIYF

V gene: TRBV19
D gene: TRBD1
J gene: TRBJ1-6
clone size: once
CDR3 DNA: TGTGCCAGTAGCCTAGGGGGCTGGGATTCACCCCTCCACTTT
CDR3 protein: CASSLGGWDSPLHF

V gene: TRBV25-1
D gene: TRBD1
J gene: TRBJ2-7
clone size: -
CDR3 DNA: TGTGCCAGCAGTTACTCCGGGACAGGGGGCTACGAGCAGTACTTC
CDR3 protein: CASSYSGTGGYEQYF

V gene: TRBV28
D gene: -
J gene: TRBJ2-7
clone size: -
CDR3 DNA: TGTGCCAGCAGTTCAGAGGGCCCCCGGACAGCGAACTCCTACGAGCAGTACTTC
CDR3 protein: CASSSEGPRTANSYEQYF

V gene: TRBV9
D gene: -
J gene: TRBJ2-6
clone size: -
CDR3 DNA: TGTGCCAGCAGCGTATGGCAGGGGCTCTCTGGGGCCAACGTCCTGACTTTC
CDR3 protein: CASSVWQGLSGANVLTF